This TCR beta chain originates from a study of regulatory T cells in long-lasting Graves disease. The CDR3 is made up of 15 amino acids. Germline V gene data show CDR1 as LNHDA and CDR2 as SQIVND (reference sequence). Trimming stripped 2 bases from V and 0 bases from J, with 8 bases between. As for time point: newly diagnosed GD, antithyroid drugs for less than 3 months. The TCR library was made from RNA that had been extracted from PBMCs in TRIzol. The patients included were those that came from an endocrinology department in Xi'an, China. Library construction for TCR beta used iRepertoire HTBI primers and Arm-PCR of CDR3 regions. Each CDR3 protein is one row after TCRdb ran MiXCR on the multiplex PCR reads. Counted here are around 470,000 distinct CDR3 sequences, 14% occurring once; the ten biggest clones make up under 20%. These records were also assigned to another study, of T cells in Graves' hyperthyroidism and ophthalmopathy.

V gene TRBV19 combines with J gene TRBJ1-5; D not resolved. The sample in question was peripheral blood mononuclear cells (PBMCs), obtained at new diagnosis, from a patient treated with antithyroid drugs. The clonotype comes from a woman between 50 and 59 years old with Graves disease. This chain's CDR3 is CASSIRLYSNQPQHF. Written as DNA, the CDR3 is TGTGCCAGTAGTATAAGGCTTTATAGCAATCAGCCCCAGCATTTT.